Following are 27 T cell receptor beta chains from one sample sequenced in a study of blood T cell repertoires in COVID-19. The assay was immunoSEQ multiplex PCR, and TCRdb's table has in-frame clones only and misses some. This repertoire shows around 450,000 clones, approximately 90% found once; its top ten account for around 0.64%. Material: PBMCs or T cells enriched from blood (not recorded which). These receptors were taken from a young woman who had recovered from COVID-19.

This clone has just a few counts. J is TRBJ1-1 and V is TRBV13, with 8 bases matching TRBD1. There are 14 residues in the CDR3. The germline CDR1 and CDR2 sequences are PRHDT and FYEKMQ (reference sequence). The V and J ends lost 4 bases and 4 bases, in that order; junction bases with no gene match: 5. The CDR3 sequence: CASSSGGLGTEAFF. The CDR3 DNA reads TGTGCCAGCAGCTCAGGGGGCCTGGGCACTGAAGCTTTCTTT.

This rearrangement joins TRBV19 to TRBJ1-4; D unclear. This CDR3 has 14 amino acids. Germline assignment: CDR1 LNHDA and CDR2 SQIVND (reference sequence). V lost 5 bases and J 5 bases, leaving 12 bases between the germline ends. CDR3 DNA: TGTGCCAGTAGTTCCCTGGGCTTGAATGAAAAACTGTTTTTT. Translating it yields CASSSLGLNEKLFF.

The chain is built from TRBV20-1 and TRBJ1-2, with no clear D. Germline lookup yields CDR1 DFQATT and CDR2 SNEGSKA (reference sequence). The CDR3 consists of 11 residues. Trimming cost V 6 bases and J 6 bases, with 11 bases left between them. The CDR3, as DNA: TGCAGTGCCGAGGCTGGAAATGGCTACACCTTC. It encodes CSAEAGNGYTF.

The V and J genes are TRBV10-2 and TRBJ2-2, with D possibly TRBD1 on 6 matching bases. Per the germline V gene, CDR1 is WSHSY and CDR2 is SAAADI. The ends were cut back, 4 bases at V and 7 bases at J, with 22 bases in the middle. CDR3 length equals 17 residues. The CDR3 DNA is TGCGCCAGCAGTGGCTCAAACAGGGCCTTGGGGTACGGGGAGCTGTTTTTT. It is translated as CASSGSNRALGYGELFF.

Worth noting for this clone: At one of its ends the junction is not consistent with the germline gene, which may arise from a read error. The chain is built from TRBV18 and TRBJ1-1; 7 nucleotides line up with TRBD1. Germline values: CDR1 KGHSH, CDR2 LQKENI. The length of the CDR3 is 17 residues. CDR3 region: CASSAPGQNLLGTEAFF. The CDR3 DNA follows: TGTGCCAGCTCAGCACCGGGACAGAATTTGTTAGGGACTGAAGCTTTCTTT.

V and J are TRBV4-1 and TRBJ1-4, with D possibly being TRBD1 (6 bases). Trimming removed 1 base at V and 4 bases at J, with 13 bases between. The germline gives CDR1 MGHRA, CDR2 YSYEKL. CDR3 length equals 16 residues. CDR3 DNA: TGCGCCAGCAGCCAAGGACCGGACAGCCTTAATGAAAAACTGTTTTTT. Its protein is CASSQGPDSLNEKLFF.

This clone appeared a few times. The chain joins TRBV2 to TRBJ1-2, with D possibly being TRBD1 (6 bases). With 4 bases removed from V and 4 bases from J, the gap between germline ends came to 22 bases. Germline loops: CDR1 SNHLY, CDR2 FYNNEI. The CDR3 runs 17 residues. The CDR3 nucleotides read TGTGCCAGCAGTGTGTCCCACCTCGCGGGGGCTGTCTATGGCTACACCTTC. It specifies CASSVSHLAGAVYGYTF.

The V gene is TRBV7-2, the J gene TRBJ2-7, with 9 bases lining up with TRBD1. The V gene's germline CDR1 is SGHTA and CDR2 FQGNSA. J lost 5 bases, V lost 5 bases, and 7 bases had no gene match. The CDR3 is 14 residues long. The CDR3 coding sequence is TGTGCCAGCAGCCAGGGGACAGGGAGGCACGAGCAGTACTTC. Translated, it gives CASSQGTGRHEQYF. The variable domain in full, with the rest retrieved from reference TRBV7-2 and TRBJ2-7, is GAGVSQSPSNKVTEKGKDVELRCDPISGHTALYWYRQSLGQGLEFLIYFQGNSAPDKSGLPSDRFSAERTGGSVSTLTIQRTQQEDSAVYLCASSQGTGRHEQYFGPGTRLTVT.

The table lists this clone with a count of one. V gene TRBV6-1 combines with J gene TRBJ2-7; the match to TRBD2 covers 11 bases. V was pared by 2 bases and J by 6 bases, with 3 bases of the junction left unmatched. This CDR3 region has 14 residues. Germline assignment: CDR1 MNHNS and CDR2 SASEGT. CDR3: CASSESGTSGEQYF. DNA of the CDR3: TGTGCCAGCAGTGAATCTGGGACTAGCGGCGAGCAGTACTTC.

The CDR3 loop reads CASIPLAGGQETQYF. CDR3 DNA sequence: TGTGCCAGCATTCCACTAGCGGGGGGGCAAGAGACCCAGTACTTC. The chain employs TRBV6-5 and TRBJ2-5; TRBD2 matches at 13 bases. Germline V gives CDR1 MNHEY, CDR2 SVGAGI. V was pared by 7 bases and J by 2 bases, with 4 bases of the junction left unmatched. This CDR3 has 15 residues.

This chain joins TRBV6-5 and TRBJ1-3; D is unresolved. The CDR3 is 12 amino acids. CDR1 and CDR2 from the germline V gene are MNHEY and SVGAGI. Trimming removed 7 bases from V and 7 bases from J, with 11 bases in between. In DNA, the CDR3 is TGTGCCAGCACCCGCACGGAGAACACCATATATTTT. It encodes CASTRTENTIYF.

CDR3 in amino acids: CASSIARTLYQETQYF. The CDR3 DNA reads TGTGCCAGTAGTATAGCCCGGACTTTGTACCAAGAGACCCAGTACTTC. This chain joins TRBV19 and TRBJ2-5; D perhaps matches TRBD2 (5 bases). V lost 1 base to trimming and J lost 0 bases, with 12 bases between them. CDR1 is LNHDA and CDR2 is SQIVND in the germline V gene (reference sequence). The CDR3 sequence is 16 residues long.

J is TRBJ1-3 and V is TRBV5-1; D not resolved. CDR3 length: 16 residues. Germline assignment: CDR1 SGHRS and CDR2 YFSETQ. Between the trimmed V and J ends, which lost 1 base and 0 bases, there was a span of 11 bases. The CDR3 region is CASSLQPGDSGNTIYF. CDR3 in DNA: TGCGCCAGCAGCTTGCAGCCGGGAGACTCTGGAAACACCATATATTTT.

The V and J genes are TRBV6-5 and TRBJ2-1; TRBD1 might be the D (6 bases). The CDR3 totals 15 residues. Germline V gene sequence: CDR1 MNHEY, CDR2 SVGAGI. The germline V and J ends were trimmed by 4 bases and 3 bases, with 13 bases remaining between them. The chain's CDR3 is CASSWKGRGYNEQFF. CDR3 nucleotides: TGTGCCAGCAGTTGGAAGGGCAGGGGCTACAATGAGCAGTTCTTC.

The chain has TRBV6-5 and TRBJ2-3, with TRBD2 matching over 7 bases. Trimming removed 5 bases from V and 8 bases from J; junction bases left unmatched: 10. CDR1 and CDR2 (germline): MNHEY, SVGAGI. The CDR3 has 14 residues. The CDR3 reads CASSPGTGGGTQYF. CDR3 nucleotide sequence: TGTGCCAGCAGTCCCGGGACGGGAGGAGGTACGCAGTATTTT.

The V call is TRBV12-3 or TRBV12-4, the J call TRBJ1-2; no firm D call. Trimming pared 1 base from V and 3 bases from J, leaving 6 bases between. This CDR3 region has 13 residues. This CDR3 reads CASSLESDYGYTF. The CDR3 nucleotides are TGTGCCAGCAGTTTAGAGTCAGACTATGGCTACACCTTC.

The sample holds a few counts of this clone. The chain joins TRBV5-4 to TRBJ1-4, with 8 nucleotides matching TRBD1. The CDR3 totals 15 residues. V lost 4 bases to trimming and J lost 8 bases; unmatched junction nucleotides: 10. In germline, CDR1 is SGHNT, CDR2 YYREEE (reference sequence). CDR3 DNA sequence: TGTGCCAGCAGCGCCCCGCCAGGGACAGGAGAAAAACTGTTTTTT. Protein product: CASSAPPGTGEKLFF.

The chain combines TRBV9 with TRBJ1-1, with TRBD1 matching over 7 bases. The V and J ends lost 4 bases and 0 bases, in that order; junction bases with no gene match: 12. CDR1 SGDLS and CDR2 YYNGEE come from the germline V gene. CDR3 length: 17 amino acids. CDR3 DNA sequence: TGTGCCAGCAGCCCTAGAGGGGGCGGTTTAATGAACACTGAAGCTTTCTTT. This sequence encodes CASSPRGGGLMNTEAFF.

The chain is built from TRBV6-5 and TRBJ1-6, with TRBD1 as a possible D gene (5 bases). V dropped 4 bases and J dropped 7 bases, with 14 bases sitting between them. The CDR3 extends over 15 amino acids. Germline V lookup: CDR1 MNHEY, CDR2 SVGAGI. CDR3 in DNA: TGTGCCAGCAGTTTTTTTAGGCAGGGAAATTCACCCCTCCACTTT. It is translated as CASSFFRQGNSPLHF.

The table lists this clone with a few counts. The genes are TRBV19 and TRBJ1-5, with a weak D call TRBD1 (5 bases). The V gene's germline CDR1 is LNHDA and CDR2 SQIVND (reference sequence). The V and J ends lost 7 bases and 5 bases respectively, with 9 bases between them. The CDR3 contains 12 residues. The CDR3 nucleotides are TGTGCCAGTAATGCCAGGGATCAGCCCCAGCATTTT. This gives the protein CASNARDQPQHF.

The V call is TRBV5-1, the J call TRBJ2-3; 12 bases map to TRBD2. This CDR3 comprises 18 residues. The germline V gene has CDR1 SGHRS and CDR2 YFSETQ. V was clipped by 0 bases and J by 5 bases; unmatched bases: 10. The CDR3 nucleotides read TGCGCCAGCAGCTTGGCCGGCGGGCTAGCGGGGGGGAAAGATACGCAGTATTTT. It translates to CASSLAGGLAGGKDTQYF.

V gene TRBV5-1 combines with J gene TRBJ2-5; possibly TRBD1 for D (5 bases). V lost 2 bases and J lost 5, with 13 bases in between. This CDR3 contains 14 residues. Germline CDR1 SGHRS, CDR2 YFSETQ. Here the CDR3 DNA reads TGCGCCAGCAGCTTCGGTGATGCAGGGGAGACCCAGTACTTC. Protein: CASSFGDAGETQYF.

This chain connects TRBV6-5 to TRBJ1-2; no definite D call. From germline, CDR1 is MNHEY and CDR2 SVGAGI. V was clipped by 2 bases and J by 4 bases, with 14 bases between them. CDR3 length: 15 residues. CDR3 in amino acids: CASSYDPQGGYGYTF. The CDR3 nucleotides read TGTGCCAGCAGTTACGACCCACAAGGAGGCTATGGCTACACCTTC.

The chain combines TRBV12-5 with TRBJ2-1; 9 bases align to TRBD1. The CDR3 totals 15 residues. The germline V gene encodes CDR1 LGHNT and CDR2 FRNRAP. V was clipped by 3 bases and J by 8 bases; unmatched bases: 8. The CDR3 spells CASGLTGGAGDEQFF. CDR3 bases: TGTGCTAGTGGTTTAACAGGGGGCGCGGGGGATGAGCAGTTCTTC.

In nucleotides, the CDR3 is TGCGCCAGCAGCTCCACGAGAGGTTCACCCCTCCACTTT. This translates into CASSSTRGSPLHF. The chain uses TRBV10-1 and TRBJ1-6; D gene ambiguous. This CDR3 spans 13 amino acids. CDR1 and CDR2 (germline): WNHNN, SYGVQD (reference sequence). V dropped 6 bases and J dropped 9 bases, with 12 bases sitting between them.

The rearrangement uses TRBV30 and TRBJ1-2; 8 nucleotides match TRBD1. The CDR3 is 14 residues long. The trim removed 3 bases at V and 4 bases at J, leaving 7 bases unmatched. The germline V gene encodes CDR1 GTSNPN and CDR2 SVGIG (reference sequence). The CDR3 here is CAWSHLQGAYGYTF. In DNA, the CDR3 is TGTGCCTGGAGCCACCTTCAGGGGGCCTATGGCTACACCTTC.

The count of this clone is one. The chain uses TRBV4-2 and TRBJ2-7; 11 bases match TRBD2. The germline CDR1 and CDR2 sequences are LGHNA and YNFKEQ. The CDR3 length is 15 residues. V lost 2 bases, J lost 5 bases, and 5 bases stayed unmatched. CDR3 sequence: CASSQRVAGGNEQYF. In DNA, the CDR3 is TGTGCCAGCAGCCAAAGGGTAGCGGGGGGGAACGAGCAGTACTTC.